There are a few counts of the clone carrying this TCR beta chain. A sample-barcoded 5' primer and a J-beta primer mix were used in a second PCR of about 6 to 11 cycles. TCRdb analysed the 5' RACE reads with MiXCR anew, one entry per CDR3 protein. The sample lists hundreds of thousands of distinct CDR3 sequences; 20% to 25% were seen once. These data belong to a study of blood T cells in healthy people across ages. Germline assignment: CDR1 SGHVS and CDR2 FQNEAQ. The CDR3 is 12 amino acids. V trimming: 5 bases; J trimming: 8 bases; junction bases outside the gene matches: 2. These data were likewise used in another study, on T cells of mothers and their children.

The sequenced sample was blood. The V gene is TRBV7-8, the J gene TRBJ1-4; 7 bases line up with TRBD1. This TCR came from a boy between 10 and 17 years old in good health. The CDR3 region is CASSKGQEKLFF. DNA for the CDR3: TGTGCCAGCAGCAAGGGACAGGAAAAACTGTTTTTT.